One and the same sample provided the 6 T cell receptor beta chains below, sequenced in a study of cytotoxic CD8 clonotypes in ibrutinib-treated CLL. TCRdb's copy holds only in-frame clones and misses some; the assay was immunoSEQ multiplex PCR. The data hold approximately 140,000 clones, with 77% observed a single time. This sample comprised PBMCs, obtained after 12 months of ibrutinib treatment. These TCRs come from a human donor with chronic lymphocytic leukemia.

The chain combines TRBV29-1 with TRBJ1-4, with 7 bases that match TRBD1. V shed 7 bases, J shed 7 bases, and the junction held 9 bases outside the gene matches. This CDR3 is built from 13 residues. The germline CDR1 and CDR2 sequences are SQVTM and ANQGSEA. The CDR3, as DNA: TGCAGCGGGTCGACAGGGTTGGGTGAAAAACTGTTTTTT. Its translation is CSGSTGLGEKLFF.

V gene TRBV2 combines with J gene TRBJ2-1; D remains ambiguous. The V and J ends lost 3 bases and 8 bases respectively, with 14 bases between them. CDR3 length: 14 amino acids. Germline V gene data show CDR1 as SNHLY and CDR2 as FYNNEI. CDR3: CASSDSPHADEQFF. CDR3 sequence (DNA): TGTGCCAGCAGTGATTCGCCCCATGCGGATGAGCAGTTCTTC.

This chain uses TRBV11-3 with TRBJ2-7; D is perhaps TRBD1 or TRBD2 (6 bases each). The germline V and J ends were trimmed by 2 bases and 4 bases, with 15 bases remaining between them. The CDR3 is made up of 15 amino acids. Germline V gene sequence: CDR1 SGHNT, CDR2 YENEEA. This CDR3 is CASSLSEGGIYEQYF. CDR3 coding DNA: TGTGCCAGCAGCTTATCAGAGGGGGGTATTTACGAGCAGTACTTC.

This chain links TRBV6-1 with TRBJ2-7, with TRBD1 identical over 11 bases. J gave up 1 base and V 6 bases, and 5 bases lay outside the gene matches. Germline loops: CDR1 MNHNS, CDR2 SASEGT. The CDR3 has 15 amino acids. CDR3 bases: TGTGCCAGCAGACCCGGGACAGGGGGTTCCTACGAGCAGTACTTC. Translated, it gives CASRPGTGGSYEQYF.

This chain links TRBV19 with TRBJ2-3; D possibly corresponds to TRBD1 (5 bases). CDR1 LNHDA and CDR2 SQIVND come from the germline V gene (reference sequence). This CDR3 is built from 14 residues. The V end lost 3 bases, the J end lost 4 bases, and 11 bases lay between the germline ends. CDR3 in DNA: TGTGCCAGTAGTATCCAGGGAATTTCAGATACGCAGTATTTT. Translated: CASSIQGISDTQYF.

V and J are TRBV5-4 and TRBJ2-5, with TRBD2 matching 9 bases. V shed 0 bases and J 6 bases; nucleotides not matched to a gene: 6. The CDR3 contains 15 residues. Germline CDR1 reads SGHNT; CDR2 reads YYREEE (reference sequence). The chain's CDR3 is CASSLESSGRKTQYF. CDR3 nucleotide sequence: TGTGCCAGCAGCTTGGAGAGTAGCGGGAGAAAGACCCAGTACTTC.